Listed here are 16 T cell receptor beta chains from one sample, sequenced in a study of T-cell reconstitution after alpha-beta-depleted transplantation in children. Unique molecular identifiers were built into the TCRbeta library. TCRdb reprocessed the PCR reads with MiXCR, giving one entry per CDR3 protein. The repertoire holds some 490,000 distinct CDR3 sequences, with under 15% as singletons. The sample was PBMCs from the stem cell graft donor, taken from the stem cell graft. These TCRs come from a human donor who donated a stem cell graft to a child with combined immunodeficiency.

Only a few counts were recorded for this clonotype. The V and J genes are TRBV7-2 and TRBJ2-7; D gene ambiguous. Germline assignment: CDR1 SGHTA and CDR2 FQGNSA. This CDR3 has 14 amino acids. Deletions cut 4 bases from V and 4 bases from J, with 14 bases between. CDR3 protein: CASSSWAGSYEQYF. DNA for the CDR3: TGTGCCAGCAGCTCATGGGCAGGCAGTTACGAGCAGTACTTC.

This clonotype was recorded a few times. The chain links TRBV27 to TRBJ2-2; 8 bases are a match to TRBD2. Trimming removed 7 bases from V and 3 bases from J; junction bases left unmatched: 10. Germline assignment: CDR1 MNHEY and CDR2 SMNVEV (reference sequence). This CDR3 has 16 residues. The CDR3 DNA reads as TGTGCCAGCACCTTCAGACTAGCGAAATACACCGGGGAGCTGTTTTTT. Amino acids: CASTFRLAKYTGELFF.

This clonotype was observed a few times. The gene calls are TRBV6-1 and TRBJ2-5; 8 bases are a match to TRBD2. The CDR3 covers 16 residues. Germline V gene data show CDR1 as MNHNS and CDR2 as SASEGT. J was trimmed by 2 bases and V by 4 bases; bases with no gene match: 9. The chain's CDR3 is CASSASLLAAQETQYF. The CDR3 coding sequence is TGTGCCAGCAGTGCGAGCCTACTAGCGGCTCAAGAGACCCAGTACTTC.

At least ten counts were recorded for this clonotype. V usage is TRBV6-4 and J usage is TRBJ2-3, with 9 positions matching TRBD2. CDR1 is MRHNA and CDR2 is SNTAGT in the germline V gene. The V and J ends lost 3 bases and 4 bases, in that order; junction bases with no gene match: 5. The CDR3 totals 15 residues. The CDR3, as DNA: TGTGCCAGCAGTGAGGGTAGCGGGAGTGCAGATACGCAGTATTTT. The encoded protein is CASSEGSGSADTQYF.

The chain combines TRBV18 with TRBJ2-5; possibly TRBD2 for D (5 bases). The CDR3 covers 14 residues. The V end was cut by 0 bases, the J end by 5 bases, with 10 bases between. Germline V gives CDR1 KGHSH, CDR2 LQKENI. The DNA for the CDR3 is TGTGCCAGCTCACCACCCGAGGGAGTGGAGACCCAGTACTTC. Its protein is CASSPPEGVETQYF.

This sequence joins TRBV7-9 and TRBJ1-1, with D hard to call. The CDR3 consists of 14 residues. Germline V CDR1 and CDR2: SEHNR, FQNEAQ (reference sequence). V lost 7 bases to trimming and J lost 5 bases, with 17 bases between them. As DNA, the CDR3 is TGTGCCAGCATTAGAGGCGGGGAGGGTACTGAAGCTTTCTTT. Encoded protein: CASIRGGEGTEAFF.

This clonotype occurred a few times. The V call is TRBV5-4, the J call TRBJ2-5; D is perhaps TRBD2 (7 bases). There are 15 residues in the CDR3. Trimming cost V 0 bases and J 4 bases, with 13 bases left between them. Germline values: CDR1 SGHNT, CDR2 YYREEE (reference sequence). For the CDR3, the DNA is TGTGCCAGCAGCTTGGAGGGGGGGGCCGGAGAGACCCAGTACTTC. Protein: CASSLEGGAGETQYF. The full variable domain, its missing parts supplied by reference TRBV5-4 and TRBJ2-5, is ETGVTQSPTHLIKTRGQQVTLRCSSQSGHNTVSWYQQALGQGPQFIFQYYREEENGRGNFPPRFSGLQFPNYSSELNVNALELDDSALYLCASSLEGGAGETQYFGPGTRLLVL.

This clonotype has a count of ten or more. This chain links TRBV28 with TRBJ2-3, with D perhaps matching TRBD1 or TRBD2 (5 bases each). The CDR3 sequence is 14 residues long. Deletions cut 7 bases from V and 4 bases from J, with 15 bases between. Germline assignment: CDR1 MDHEN and CDR2 SYDVKM. The CDR3 here is CASTPLGVSDTQYF. The CDR3 DNA follows: TGTGCCAGCACCCCTTTGGGGGTTTCAGATACGCAGTATTTT. The variable domain in full, with the rest retrieved from reference TRBV28 and TRBJ2-3, is DVKVTQSSRYLVKRTGEKVFLECVQDMDHENMFWYRQDPGLGLRLIYFSYDVKMKEKGDIPEGYSVSREKKERFSLILESASTNQTSMYLCASTPLGVSDTQYFGPGTRLTVL.

The chain links TRBV6-2 or TRBV6-3 to TRBJ2-7; D is uncertain. CDR1 is MNHEY and CDR2 is SVGEGT in the germline V gene. This CDR3 has 13 residues. Trimming took off 2 bases at V and 5 bases at J, with 10 bases between the two ends. The CDR3 loop is CASSYAGVHEQYF. DNA of the CDR3: TGTGCCAGCAGTTACGCCGGTGTCCACGAGCAGTACTTC.

The chain recombines TRBV11-2 with TRBJ1-2; TRBD1 might be the D (5 bases). This CDR3 region has 15 residues. V was shortened by 5 bases and J by 1 base, with 14 bases between the two germline ends. The germline CDR1 and CDR2 sequences are SGHAT and FQNNGV. Here the CDR3 reads CASSPGLGVNYGYTF. The CDR3 DNA follows: TGTGCCAGCAGCCCCGGGCTAGGGGTTAACTATGGCTACACCTTC.

This clonotype was observed many times. The V call is TRBV29-1, the J call TRBJ2-7; D call uncertain. The CDR3 spans 9 residues. Per germline, CDR1 SQVTM and CDR2 ANQGSEA. This CDR3 is CSTTSAQYF. CDR3 DNA: TGCAGTACGACTTCCGCGCAGTACTTC.

This clonotype was observed at least ten times. This sequence joins TRBV29-1 and TRBJ1-1; D uncertain. V lost 6 bases, J lost 3 bases, and 11 bases lay in between. The CDR3 runs 12 residues. Germline lookup yields CDR1 SQVTM and CDR2 ANQGSEA. CDR3 in DNA: TGCAGCGTCCACCCCTCAGACACTGAAGCTTTCTTT. Translation: CSVHPSDTEAFF.

This chain links TRBV11-1 with TRBJ1-2; the D is unclear. This CDR3 comprises 13 residues. V dropped 5 bases and J dropped 3 bases, with 10 bases sitting between them. Looked up from germline, CDR1 is SGHAT and CDR2 is FQDESV (reference sequence). The CDR3 coding sequence is TGTGCCAGCAGCCTACAGACCGACTATGGCTACACCTTC. It yields the protein CASSLQTDYGYTF.

This clonotype appeared many times. This sequence joins TRBV7-2 and TRBJ2-2; TRBD2 is a possible D gene (6 bases). The CDR3 loop spans 16 amino acids. The germline gives CDR1 SGHTA, CDR2 FQGNSA. The V end was cut by 6 bases, the J end by 2 bases, with 16 bases between. The chain's CDR3 is CASSRTGTRNTGELFF. Here the CDR3 DNA reads TGTGCCAGCAGTCGTACCGGGACTCGCAACACCGGGGAGCTGTTTTTT.

V and J are TRBV5-1 and TRBJ2-7; 9 bases map to TRBD1. CDR1 is SGHRS and CDR2 is YFSETQ in the germline V gene. The V and J ends lost 4 bases and 3 bases, in that order; junction bases with no gene match: 8. The CDR3 runs 15 residues. CDR3 in amino acids: CASSPGQGFYYEQYF. In DNA form, the CDR3 reads TGCGCCAGCAGCCCGGGACAGGGATTCTACTACGAGCAGTACTTC.

This clonotype was seen only a few times. This sequence joins TRBV9 and TRBJ2-7; no clear D gene. The germline gives CDR1 SGDLS, CDR2 YYNGEE. The CDR3 has 14 residues. Trimming stripped 4 bases from V and 2 bases from J, with 13 bases between. CDR3 region: CASSRTDTTYEQYF. For the CDR3, the DNA is TGTGCCAGCAGCAGGACCGATACAACCTACGAGCAGTACTTC.